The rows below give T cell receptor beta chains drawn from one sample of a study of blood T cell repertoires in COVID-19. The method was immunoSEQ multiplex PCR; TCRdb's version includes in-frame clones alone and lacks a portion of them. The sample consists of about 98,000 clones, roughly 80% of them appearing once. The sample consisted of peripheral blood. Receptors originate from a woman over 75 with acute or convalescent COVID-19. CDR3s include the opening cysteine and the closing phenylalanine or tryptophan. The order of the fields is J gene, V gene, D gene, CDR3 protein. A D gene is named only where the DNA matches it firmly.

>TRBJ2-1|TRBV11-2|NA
CASSLAGVYNEQFF
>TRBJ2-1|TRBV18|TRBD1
CASSPPAKGQGFGNEQFF
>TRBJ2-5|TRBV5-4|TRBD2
CASSFPGGKETQYF
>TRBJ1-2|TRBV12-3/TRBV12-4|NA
CASGGAYGYTF
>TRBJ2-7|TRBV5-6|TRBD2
CASSRGGTSGGHYEQYF
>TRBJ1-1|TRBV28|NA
CASRTPTLEAFF
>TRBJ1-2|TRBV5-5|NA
CASSSEQVGYGYTF
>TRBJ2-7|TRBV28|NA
CASSLTYEQYF
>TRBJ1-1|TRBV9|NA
CASSVVGQRNTEAFF
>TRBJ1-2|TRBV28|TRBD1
CASSSDRGRTGYGYTF
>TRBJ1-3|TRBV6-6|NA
CASSYGNRLRNTIYF